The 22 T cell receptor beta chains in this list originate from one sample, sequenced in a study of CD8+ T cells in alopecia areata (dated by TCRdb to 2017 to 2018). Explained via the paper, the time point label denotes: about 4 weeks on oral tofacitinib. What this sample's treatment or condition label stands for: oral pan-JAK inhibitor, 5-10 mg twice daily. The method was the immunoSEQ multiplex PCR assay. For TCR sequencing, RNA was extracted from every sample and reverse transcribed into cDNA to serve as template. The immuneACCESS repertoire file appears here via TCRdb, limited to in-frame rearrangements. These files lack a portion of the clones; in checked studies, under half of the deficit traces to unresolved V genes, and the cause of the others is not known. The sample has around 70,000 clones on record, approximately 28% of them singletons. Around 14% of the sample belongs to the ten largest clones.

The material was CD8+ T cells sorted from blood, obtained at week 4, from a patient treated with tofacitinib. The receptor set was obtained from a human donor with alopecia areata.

The CDR3 coding sequence is TGTGCCAGCAGTTTTGGGACTAGCGGGTCCAATGAGCAGTTCTTC. Translated: CASSFGTSGSNEQFF. The J gene is TRBJ2-1, the V gene TRBV27, with 12 bases aligning to TRBD2. The CDR3 contains 15 residues. Germline CDR1 is MNHEY and CDR2 is SMNVEV (reference sequence). Trimming took 3 bases from V and 6 from J; bases not matched to a gene: 3.

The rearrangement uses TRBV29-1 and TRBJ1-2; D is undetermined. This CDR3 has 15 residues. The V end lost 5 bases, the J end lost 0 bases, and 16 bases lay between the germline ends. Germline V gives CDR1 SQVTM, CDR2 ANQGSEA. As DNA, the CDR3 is TGCAGCGTTCCTTATCTTGGCCGATCTAACTATGGCTACACCTTC. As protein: CSVPYLGRSNYGYTF.

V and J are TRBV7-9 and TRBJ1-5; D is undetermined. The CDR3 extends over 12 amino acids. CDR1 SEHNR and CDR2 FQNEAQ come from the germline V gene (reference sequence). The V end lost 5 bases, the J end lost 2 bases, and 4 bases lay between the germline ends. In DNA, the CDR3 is TGTGCCAGCAGCGCGGGCAATCAGCCCCAGCATTTT. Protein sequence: CASSAGNQPQHF.

CDR3 protein: CASSPGPPGEQYF. CDR3 nucleotides: TGTGCCAGCAGTCCGGGGCCTCCCGGCGAGCAGTACTTC. V is TRBV6-5 and J is TRBJ2-7; TRBD1 or TRBD2 may be the D gene (5 bases each). The CDR3 runs to 13 residues. Trimming took off 5 bases at V and 6 bases at J, with 14 bases between the two ends. Germline V gene sequence: CDR1 MNHEY, CDR2 SVGAGI.

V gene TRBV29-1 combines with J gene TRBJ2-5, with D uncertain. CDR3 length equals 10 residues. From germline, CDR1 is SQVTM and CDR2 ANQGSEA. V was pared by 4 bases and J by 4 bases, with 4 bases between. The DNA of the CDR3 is TGCAGCGTTGTAAGAGAGACCCAGTACTTC. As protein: CSVVRETQYF.

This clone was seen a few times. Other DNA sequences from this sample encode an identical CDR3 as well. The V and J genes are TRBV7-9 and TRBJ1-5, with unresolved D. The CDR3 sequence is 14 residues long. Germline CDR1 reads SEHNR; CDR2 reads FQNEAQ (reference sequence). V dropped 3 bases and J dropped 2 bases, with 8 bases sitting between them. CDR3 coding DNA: TGTGCCAGCAGCTTGGGCGCGGGCAATCAGCCCCAGCATTTT. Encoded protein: CASSLGAGNQPQHF. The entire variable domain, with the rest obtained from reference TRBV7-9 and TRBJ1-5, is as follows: DTGVSQNPRHKITKRGQNVTFRCDPISEHNRLYWYRQTLGQGPEFLTYFQNEAQLEKSRLLSDRFSAERPKGSFSTLEIQRTEQGDSAMYLCASSLGAGNQPQHFGDGTRLSIL.

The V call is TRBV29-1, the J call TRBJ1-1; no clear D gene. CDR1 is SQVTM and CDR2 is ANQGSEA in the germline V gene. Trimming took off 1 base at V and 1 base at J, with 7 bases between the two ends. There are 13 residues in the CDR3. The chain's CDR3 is CSVEGTENTEAFF. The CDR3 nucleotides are TGCAGCGTTGAAGGGACTGAGAACACTGAAGCTTTCTTT.

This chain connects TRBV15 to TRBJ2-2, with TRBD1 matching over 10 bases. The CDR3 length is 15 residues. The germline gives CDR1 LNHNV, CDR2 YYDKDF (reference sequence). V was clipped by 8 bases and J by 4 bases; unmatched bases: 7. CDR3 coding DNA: TGTGCCACCGGGACAGGGGCATCGAGCACCGGGGAGCTGTTTTTT. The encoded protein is CATGTGASSTGELFF.

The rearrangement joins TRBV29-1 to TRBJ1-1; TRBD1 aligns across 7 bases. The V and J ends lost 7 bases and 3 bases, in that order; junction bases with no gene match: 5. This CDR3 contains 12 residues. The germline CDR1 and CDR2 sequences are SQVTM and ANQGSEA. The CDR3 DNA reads TGCAGCGCCTTTGACAGGGACACTGAAGCTTTCTTT. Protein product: CSAFDRDTEAFF.

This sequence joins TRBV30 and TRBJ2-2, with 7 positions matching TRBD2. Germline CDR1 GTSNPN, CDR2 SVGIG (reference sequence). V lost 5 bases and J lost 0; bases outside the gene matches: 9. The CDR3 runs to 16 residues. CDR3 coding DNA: TGTGCCTGGGGATGGGAGGGATCACCGAACACCGGGGAGCTGTTTTTT. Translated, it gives CAWGWEGSPNTGELFF.

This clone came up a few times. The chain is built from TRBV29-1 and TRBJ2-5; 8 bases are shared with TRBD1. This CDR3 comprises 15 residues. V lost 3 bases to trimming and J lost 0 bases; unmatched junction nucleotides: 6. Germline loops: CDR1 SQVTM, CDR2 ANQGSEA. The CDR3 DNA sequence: TGCAGCGTTGACAGACAGGGGCCGTACCAAGAGACCCAGTACTTC. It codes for CSVDRQGPYQETQYF.

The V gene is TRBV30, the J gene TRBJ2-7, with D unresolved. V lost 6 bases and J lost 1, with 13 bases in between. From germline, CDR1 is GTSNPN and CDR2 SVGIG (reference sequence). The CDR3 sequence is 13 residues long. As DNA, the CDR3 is TGTGCCTGCTCTGACATAATTTCCTACGAGCAGTACTTC. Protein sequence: CACSDIISYEQYF.

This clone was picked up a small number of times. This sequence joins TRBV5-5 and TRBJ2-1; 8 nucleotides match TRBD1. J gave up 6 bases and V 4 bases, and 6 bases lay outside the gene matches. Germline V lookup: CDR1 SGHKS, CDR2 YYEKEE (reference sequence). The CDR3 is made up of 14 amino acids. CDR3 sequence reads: CASSTSTGVNEQFF. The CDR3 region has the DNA TGTGCCAGCAGCACCTCGACAGGGGTCAATGAGCAGTTCTTC. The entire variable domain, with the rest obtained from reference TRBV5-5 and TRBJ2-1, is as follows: DAGVTQSPTHLIKTRGQQVTLRCSPISGHKSVSWYQQVLGQGPQFIFQYYEKEERGRGNFPDRFSARQFPNYSSELNVNALLLGDSALYLCASSTSTGVNEQFFGPGTRLTVL.

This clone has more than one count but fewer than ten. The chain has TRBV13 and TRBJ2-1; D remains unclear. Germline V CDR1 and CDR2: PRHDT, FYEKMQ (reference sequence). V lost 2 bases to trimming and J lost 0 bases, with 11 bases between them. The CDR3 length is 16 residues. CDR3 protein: CASSLQAASSYNEQFF. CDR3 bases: TGTGCCAGCAGCTTACAAGCCGCGAGCTCCTACAATGAGCAGTTCTTC.

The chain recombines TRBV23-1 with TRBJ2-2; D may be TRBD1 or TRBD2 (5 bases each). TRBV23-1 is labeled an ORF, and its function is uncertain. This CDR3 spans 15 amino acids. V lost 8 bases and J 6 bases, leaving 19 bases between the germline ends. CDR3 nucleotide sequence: TGCGCCAGCCCACCCAGGGACCCTGGACCCGGGGAGCTGTTTTTT. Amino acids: CASPPRDPGPGELFF.

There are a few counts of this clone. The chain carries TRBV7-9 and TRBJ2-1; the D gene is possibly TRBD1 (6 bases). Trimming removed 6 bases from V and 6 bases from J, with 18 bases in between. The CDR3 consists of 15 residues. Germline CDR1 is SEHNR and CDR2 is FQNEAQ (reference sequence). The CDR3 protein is CASRLGGEGRNEQFF. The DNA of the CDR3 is TGTGCCAGCAGACTAGGGGGAGAAGGGCGCAATGAGCAGTTCTTC.

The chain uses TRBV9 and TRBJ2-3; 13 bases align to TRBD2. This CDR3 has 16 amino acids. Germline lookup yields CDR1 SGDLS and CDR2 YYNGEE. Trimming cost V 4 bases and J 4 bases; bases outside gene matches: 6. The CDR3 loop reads CASSPGTSGMADTQYF. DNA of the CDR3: TGTGCCAGCAGCCCGGGGACTAGCGGGATGGCAGATACGCAGTATTTT.

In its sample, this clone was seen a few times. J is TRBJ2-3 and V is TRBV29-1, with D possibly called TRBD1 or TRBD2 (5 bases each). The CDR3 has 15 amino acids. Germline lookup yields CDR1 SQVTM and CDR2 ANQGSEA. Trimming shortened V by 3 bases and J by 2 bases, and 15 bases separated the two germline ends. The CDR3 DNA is TGCAGCGTTGATGGGGACCAATCTAACACAGATACGCAGTATTTT. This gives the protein CSVDGDQSNTDTQYF.

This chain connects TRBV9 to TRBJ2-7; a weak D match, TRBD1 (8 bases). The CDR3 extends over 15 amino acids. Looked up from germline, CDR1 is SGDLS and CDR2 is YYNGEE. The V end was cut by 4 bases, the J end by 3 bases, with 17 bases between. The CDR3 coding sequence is TGTGCCAGCAGCCCCCCGGGGGGACAGGTCTACGAGCAGTACTTC. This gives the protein CASSPPGGQVYEQYF.

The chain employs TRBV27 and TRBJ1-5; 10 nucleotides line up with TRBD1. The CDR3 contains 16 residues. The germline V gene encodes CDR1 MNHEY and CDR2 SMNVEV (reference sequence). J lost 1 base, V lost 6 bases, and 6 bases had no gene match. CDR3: CASSFRGQGSNQPQHF. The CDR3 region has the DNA TGTGCCAGCAGCTTCAGGGGACAGGGGAGCAATCAGCCCCAGCATTTT.

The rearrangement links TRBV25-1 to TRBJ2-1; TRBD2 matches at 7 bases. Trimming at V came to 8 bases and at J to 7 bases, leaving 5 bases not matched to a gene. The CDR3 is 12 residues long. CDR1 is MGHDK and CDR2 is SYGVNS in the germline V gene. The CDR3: CASRTRNNEQFF. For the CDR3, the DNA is TGTGCCAGCCGGACTAGAAATAATGAGCAGTTCTTC. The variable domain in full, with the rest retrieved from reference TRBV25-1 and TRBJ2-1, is EADIYQTPRYLVIGTGKKITLECSQTMGHDKMYWYQQDPGMELHLIHYSYGVNSTEKGDLSSESTVSRIRTEHFPLTLESARPSHTSQYLCASRTRNNEQFFGPGTRLTVL.

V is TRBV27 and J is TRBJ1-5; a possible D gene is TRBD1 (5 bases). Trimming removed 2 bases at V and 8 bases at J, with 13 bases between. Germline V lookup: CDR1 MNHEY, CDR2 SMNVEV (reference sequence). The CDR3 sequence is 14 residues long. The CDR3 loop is CASSLARGDEPQHF. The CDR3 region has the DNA TGTGCCAGCAGTTTAGCGAGGGGAGACGAGCCCCAGCATTTT.